The next 22 T cell receptor beta chains were all read from a single sample in a study of T cell responses to AZD1222 COVID-19 vaccine. Measured with immunoSEQ multiplex PCR; TCRdb has only the in-frame clones, and not every one. The sample holds under 30,000 clones, roughly 90% seen once. The source material was peripheral blood, sampled 28 days after the second AZD1222 dose. Source of these receptors: an adult who received the AZD1222 COVID-19 vaccine.

J is TRBJ1-2 and V is TRBV4-3; a possible D gene is TRBD1 (6 bases). The CDR3 is made up of 13 amino acids. Germline V gene sequence: CDR1 LGHNA, CDR2 YSLEER. V lost 0 bases and J lost 8, with 10 bases in between. The DNA of the CDR3 is TGCGCCAGCAGCCAAGAAAGGAGGGGGGGCTACACCTTC. Amino acids: CASSQERRGGYTF.

This clone occurred once. The chain couples TRBV5-1 to TRBJ2-1, with 14 bases aligning to TRBD2. The CDR3 runs to 20 residues. The germline CDR1 and CDR2 sequences are SGHRS and YFSETQ. The J segment lost 2 bases and the V segment lost 2 bases, leaving 12 bases of the junction unmatched. The CDR3 is CASSFMWTSGRMPTYNEQFF. The CDR3 DNA is TGCGCCAGCAGCTTCATGTGGACTAGCGGGAGGATGCCCACCTACAATGAGCAGTTCTTC.

The chain uses TRBV4-2 and TRBJ2-3; D might be TRBD2 (5 bases). Germline values: CDR1 LGHNA, CDR2 YNFKEQ. Trimming stripped 0 bases from V and 4 bases from J, with 8 bases between. The CDR3 is 14 amino acids. CDR3 in DNA: TGTGCCAGCAGCCAAGAGGGAGAGGCAGATACGCAGTATTTT. It yields the protein CASSQEGEADTQYF.

The chain employs TRBV2 and TRBJ1-5; TRBD1 matches at 7 bases. CDR3 size: 17 residues. The junction had 16 bases not matched to a gene; V was cut back by 6 bases and J by 5 bases. Germline V gives CDR1 SNHLY, CDR2 FYNNEI. CDR3 sequence: CASSYEFSRGADQPQHF. CDR3 nucleotides: TGTGCCAGCAGCTACGAATTCTCCAGGGGGGCCGATCAGCCCCAGCATTTT. The full variable domain, its missing parts supplied by reference TRBV2 and TRBJ1-5, is EPEVTQTPSHQVTQMGQEVILRCVPISNHLYFYWYRQILGQKVEFLVSFYNNEISEKSEIFDDQFSVERPDGSNFTLKIRSTKLEDSAMYFCASSYEFSRGADQPQHFGDGTRLSIL.

J is TRBJ2-7 and V is TRBV6-5; D is unclear. Trimming stripped 2 bases from V and 2 bases from J, with 13 bases between. Germline CDR1 and CDR2: MNHEY and SVGAGI. The CDR3 is 15 residues long. The CDR3, as DNA: TGTGCCAGCAGTTACGCGGACGGCCGACCCTACGAGCAGTACTTC. It specifies CASSYADGRPYEQYF.

This chain connects TRBV30 to TRBJ2-5; D is perhaps TRBD1 (7 bases). CDR1 is GTSNPN and CDR2 is SVGIG in the germline V gene (reference sequence). The CDR3 contains 14 residues. V lost 4 bases and J 2 bases, leaving 14 bases between the germline ends. In DNA, the CDR3 is TGTGCCTGGAAGAGGAGGGGGCGGCAAGAGACCCAGTACTTC. This sequence encodes CAWKRRGRQETQYF.

The gene calls are TRBV12-3 or TRBV12-4 and TRBJ2-7; 10 nucleotides agree with TRBD2. This CDR3 has 12 residues. V trimming: 5 bases; J trimming: 7 bases; junction bases outside the gene matches: 2. CDR3 DNA sequence: TGTGCCAGCAGTCAACTAGCGGGAGAGCAGTACTTC. This encodes CASSQLAGEQYF.

The chain has TRBV11-3 and TRBJ2-5; D is ambiguous. This CDR3 spans 11 amino acids. Germline CDR1 SGHNT, CDR2 YENEEA. Trimming shortened V by 6 bases and J by 2 bases, and 4 bases separated the two germline ends. The chain's CDR3 is CASSSQETQYF. CDR3 in DNA: TGTGCCAGCAGTTCTCAAGAGACCCAGTACTTC. The full variable domain, in which reference TRBV11-3 and TRBJ2-5 provide the parts outside the CDR3, is EAGVVQSPRYKIIEKKQPVAFWCNPISGHNTLYWYLQNLGQGPELLIRYENEEAVDDSQLPKDRFSAERLKGVDSTLKIQPAELGDSAVYLCASSSQETQYFGPGTRLLVL.

The gene calls are TRBV7-2 and TRBJ2-2; the D call may be TRBD1 or TRBD2 (6 bases each). From germline, CDR1 is SGHTA and CDR2 FQGNSA. Deletions cut 2 bases from V and 5 bases from J, with 15 bases between. The CDR3 is 16 amino acids. The CDR3: CASSLYREVRTGELFF. The CDR3 DNA reads as TGTGCCAGCAGCTTATACAGGGAGGTTAGAACCGGGGAGCTGTTTTTT.

The V gene is TRBV19, the J gene TRBJ1-2; D is uncertain. Per the germline V gene, CDR1 is LNHDA and CDR2 is SQIVND (reference sequence). V was clipped by 4 bases and J by 4 bases, with 13 bases between them. There are 14 residues in the CDR3. Written as DNA, the CDR3 is TGTGCCAGTAGTACCCAGCCGGATCCCTATGGCTACACCTTC. The encoded protein is CASSTQPDPYGYTF.

The chain carries TRBV4-2 and TRBJ2-7; no firm D call. Trimming pared 0 bases from V and 0 bases from J, leaving 15 bases between. CDR3 size: 17 residues. CDR1 is LGHNA, CDR2 YNFKEQ, per germline. The CDR3 bases are TGTGCCAGCAGCCAAGAATACAGAGGCGGAAGCTCCTACGAGCAGTACTTC. This gives the protein CASSQEYRGGSSYEQYF.

The chain joins TRBV4-2 to TRBJ2-7; 9 bases map to TRBD1. After removal of 4 bases from V and 2 bases from J, the junction contained 3 bases not matched to a gene. Germline V gene sequence: CDR1 LGHNA, CDR2 YNFKEQ. The CDR3 spans 14 residues. This CDR3 is CASSPTGGTYEQYF. CDR3 DNA sequence: TGTGCCAGCAGCCCGACAGGGGGGACCTACGAGCAGTACTTC.

This clone was observed a single time. The chain links TRBV5-4 to TRBJ1-1; perhaps TRBD1 as D (5 bases). This CDR3 region has 13 residues. CDR1 and CDR2 from the germline V gene are SGHNT and YYREEE (reference sequence). Trimming removed 0 bases from V and 3 bases from J, with 6 bases in between. The CDR3 is CASSLEGHTEAFF. CDR3 coding DNA: TGTGCCAGCAGCTTGGAGGGGCACACTGAAGCTTTCTTT.

The chain recombines TRBV7-2 with TRBJ1-4; D might be TRBD1 (5 bases). V lost 4 bases and J lost 12, with 21 bases in between. The length of the CDR3 is 15 residues. CDR1 and CDR2 (germline): SGHTA, FQGNSA. Written as DNA, the CDR3 is TGTGCCAGCAGCTCCCGCGGGACTCCGACGGGGGAACTGTTTTTT. Translating gives CASSSRGTPTGELFF.

The chain employs TRBV18 and TRBJ1-1; D gene unclear. Looked up from germline, CDR1 is KGHSH and CDR2 is LQKENI. Trimming removed 0 bases at V and 6 bases at J, with 14 bases between. This CDR3 comprises 15 residues. The CDR3 loop reads CASSPPSVRWAEAFF. The CDR3 DNA reads as TGTGCCAGCTCACCACCTTCTGTGAGATGGGCTGAAGCTTTCTTT.

This chain joins TRBV19 and TRBJ2-2, with 7 bases identical to TRBD2. Germline CDR1 LNHDA, CDR2 SQIVND (reference sequence). After removal of 5 bases from V and 2 bases from J, the junction contained 8 bases not matched to a gene. This CDR3 spans 16 amino acids. The CDR3 nucleotides are TGTGCCAGTAGTCCGCCGGGACTAACTAACACCGGGGAGCTGTTTTTT. It codes for CASSPPGLTNTGELFF.

The chain carries TRBV18 and TRBJ2-1; D is ambiguous. Germline CDR1 reads KGHSH; CDR2 reads LQKENI. Deletions cut 3 bases from V and 6 bases from J, with 21 bases between. The CDR3 sequence is 17 residues long. Here the CDR3 reads CASSPSQTRSISNEQFF. The CDR3 coding sequence is TGTGCCAGCTCACCGAGCCAGACTCGGAGTATTTCCAATGAGCAGTTCTTC.

The chain combines TRBV7-3 with TRBJ2-3; the D gene is possibly TRBD2 (6 bases). The CDR3 has 17 residues. Germline V gives CDR1 SGHTA, CDR2 FQGTGA. The V end lost 1 base, the J end lost 0 bases, and 14 bases lay between the germline ends. As DNA, the CDR3 is TGTGCCAGCAGCTTAAGAGGGACTCCCACTAGCACAGATACGCAGTATTTT. Translating it yields CASSLRGTPTSTDTQYF.

The CDR3 DNA follows: TGTGCCAGCAGCTTAGTAAGCGGGAGTGTCACCGGGGAGCTGTTTTTT. Amino acid sequence: CASSLVSGSVTGELFF. This sequence joins TRBV11-2 and TRBJ2-2; TRBD2 matches 8 bases. V lost 1 base to trimming and J lost 4 bases; unmatched junction nucleotides: 5. The CDR3 is 16 amino acids. Germline V gives CDR1 SGHAT, CDR2 FQNNGV. The entire variable domain, with the rest obtained from reference TRBV11-2 and TRBJ2-2, is as follows: EAGVAQSPRYKIIEKRQSVAFWCNPISGHATLYWYQQILGQGPKLLIQFQNNGVVDDSQLPKDRFSAERLKGVDSTLKIQPAKLEDSAVYLCASSLVSGSVTGELFFGEGSRLTVL.

The chain combines TRBV11-3 with TRBJ2-5; D might be TRBD2 (7 bases). The V gene's germline CDR1 is SGHNT and CDR2 YENEEA. The CDR3 is 14 amino acids. The V gene lost 4 bases and the J gene lost 5 bases, with 14 bases spanning the gap. CDR3 amino acids: CASSSGGLLETQYF. The DNA of the CDR3 is TGTGCCAGCAGCTCCGGGGGGCTTTTGGAGACCCAGTACTTC.

The V and J genes are TRBV5-6 and TRBJ1-2, with D uncertain. V was shortened by 4 bases and J by 2 bases, with 6 bases between the two germline ends. The CDR3 has 12 residues. Germline V gene sequence: CDR1 SGHDT, CDR2 YYEEEE. Written as DNA, the CDR3 is TGTGCCAGCAGCCCGTCGAACTATGGCTACACCTTC. Its protein is CASSPSNYGYTF.

The chain carries TRBV11-2 and TRBJ2-1, with D possibly matching TRBD2 (7 bases). The germline V gene has CDR1 SGHAT and CDR2 FQNNGV. This CDR3 is built from 18 residues. V shed 4 bases and J shed 8 bases, with 27 bases lying between them. The CDR3 loop reads CASSSTGTGGEDGDEQFF. In DNA, the CDR3 is TGTGCCAGCAGCTCAACCGGGACGGGGGGCGAGGACGGAGATGAGCAGTTCTTC. Using reference TRBV11-2 and TRBJ2-1 for the parts outside the CDR3, the full variable domain is EAGVAQSPRYKIIEKRQSVAFWCNPISGHATLYWYQQILGQGPKLLIQFQNNGVVDDSQLPKDRFSAERLKGVDSTLKIQPAKLEDSAVYLCASSSTGTGGEDGDEQFFGPGTRLTVL.